The clone carrying this T cell receptor (beta chain) has just one count. The sample belongs to a study of T cells in lung cancer brain metastases. The V gene's germline CDR1 is MRHNA and CDR2 SNTAGT. This CDR3 comprises 14 residues. V was clipped by 4 bases and J by 5 bases, with 12 bases between them. Using immunoSEQ multiplex PCR, the repertoire was profiled, and TCRdb retains in-frame clones only, with some absent. The data show a few thousand clones, 75% to 90% seen once. This chain uses TRBV6-4 with TRBJ2-1; unclear D gene. The sample comprised tumor tissue from the primary lung tumor. The sequence was obtained from a man aged 70 or older with non-small cell lung cancer. The DNA for the CDR3 is TGTGCCAGCAGTGTAGGCACCCGCCACAATGAGCAGTTCTTC. Its protein product is CASSVGTRHNEQFF.